The 11 T cell receptor beta chains reported below all come from one sample, sequenced in a study of radiotherapy plus CTLA-4 blockade in lung cancer. Assay used: immunoSEQ multiplex PCR; TCRdb lists only in-frame clones, some missing. Of 80,000 to 100,000 clones in the sample, under 85% were seen once. The sequences come from peripheral blood, collected from a patient treated with radiotherapy plus ipilimumab. These receptors all come from a human donor with non-small cell lung cancer who had a partial response to radiotherapy plus ipilimumab. Some clones in this sample may be carry-over from other donors' samples.

The rearrangement links TRBV18 to TRBJ1-1, with D unresolved. Germline loops: CDR1 KGHSH, CDR2 LQKENI. Trimming stripped 2 bases from V and 1 base from J, with 8 bases between. The CDR3 runs to 14 residues. The CDR3, as DNA: TGTGCCAGCTCACCAGGCTTCAAGAACACTGAAGCTTTCTTT. This codes for CASSPGFKNTEAFF. Filled out from reference TRBV18 and TRBJ1-1, the complete variable domain reads NAGVMQNPRHLVRRRGQEARLRCSPMKGHSHVYWYRQLPEEGLKFMVYLQKENIIDESGMPKERFSAEFPKEGPSILRIQQVVRGDSAAYFCASSPGFKNTEAFFGQGTRLTVV.

V gene TRBV2 combines with J gene TRBJ1-6, with 7 bases that match TRBD1. V shed 6 bases, J shed 7 bases, and the junction held 9 bases outside the gene matches. The CDR3 loop spans 15 amino acids. CDR1 and CDR2 from the germline V gene are SNHLY and FYNNEI. CDR3: CASSDREKGNSPLHF. The CDR3 nucleotides read TGTGCCAGCAGCGACAGGGAGAAGGGGAATTCACCCCTCCACTTT.

The CDR3 loop reads CASSGTSYSNQPQHF. The CDR3 nucleotides read TGTGCCAGCTCTGGGACATCCTATAGCAATCAGCCCCAGCATTTT. The chain joins TRBV6-1 to TRBJ1-5; D is possibly TRBD1 (6 bases). Deletions cut 8 bases from V and 0 bases from J, with 14 bases between. The CDR3 covers 15 residues. The germline V gene encodes CDR1 MNHNS and CDR2 SASEGT.

This chain links TRBV28 with TRBJ1-3; D perhaps matches TRBD1 (6 bases). V shed 10 bases and J shed 2 bases, with 18 bases lying between them. Germline CDR1 and CDR2: MDHEN and SYDVKM. CDR3 size: 15 residues. This CDR3 is CATRGGGTTGNTIYF. Written as DNA, the CDR3 is TGTGCCACCAGGGGTGGGGGGACGACTGGAAACACCATATATTTT. Drawing the rest from reference TRBV28 and TRBJ1-3, the complete variable domain is DVKVTQSSRYLVKRTGEKVFLECVQDMDHENMFWYRQDPGLGLRLIYFSYDVKMKEKGDIPEGYSVSREKKERFSLILESASTNQTSMYLCATRGGGTTGNTIYFGEGSWLTVV.

This clone was found a few times. This chain uses TRBV21-1 with TRBJ1-4; the D call TRBD1 from the table was never checked on the DNA. TRBV21-1 is reported as a pseudogene. The CDR3 covers 17 residues. The CDR3 sequence: CASSGLGTSFLDEKLFF. CDR3 bases: TGTGCCAGCAGCGGCCTCGGGACATCTTTTCTCGATGAAAAACTGTTTTTT.

The J gene is TRBJ1-4, the V gene TRBV19; D gene unclear. Germline CDR1 reads LNHDA; CDR2 reads SQIVND (reference sequence). Between the trimmed V and J ends, which lost 5 bases and 7 bases, there was a span of 8 bases. This CDR3 spans 12 amino acids. CDR3 DNA sequence: TGTGCCAGTAGTCCTAAACCTGAAAAACTGTTTTTT. It translates to CASSPKPEKLFF.

This clone was detected only once. The chain has TRBV12-5 and TRBJ2-7, with D possibly TRBD2 on 5 matching bases. This CDR3 has 12 residues. Germline values: CDR1 LGHNT, CDR2 FRNRAP. The V end lost 5 bases, the J end lost 4 bases, and 9 bases lay between the germline ends. CDR3 in DNA: TGTGCTAGTGGTCTCGAGCGGTACGAGCAGTACTTC. It translates to CASGLERYEQYF.

This chain connects TRBV11-1 to TRBJ1-6; perhaps TRBD1 as D (5 bases). Germline V CDR1 and CDR2: SGHAT, FQDESV (reference sequence). This CDR3 contains 15 residues. V gave up 3 bases and J gave up 10 bases, with 16 bases separating them. The CDR3 loop reads CASSFHRGEGSPLHF. The CDR3 region has the DNA TGTGCCAGCAGCTTCCATCGAGGGGAGGGCTCACCCCTCCACTTT. The full variable domain, rest sourced from reference TRBV11-1 and TRBJ1-6, is EAEVAQSPRYKITEKSQAVAFWCDPISGHATLYWYRQILGQGPELLVQFQDESVVDDSQLPKDRFSAERLKGVDSTLKIQPAELGDSAMYLCASSFHRGEGSPLHFGNGTRLTVT.

The chain couples TRBV6-5 to TRBJ2-7; perhaps TRBD1 as D (6 bases). Between the trimmed V and J ends, which lost 5 bases and 6 bases, there was a span of 11 bases. The germline gives CDR1 MNHEY, CDR2 SVGAGI. The CDR3 is made up of 12 amino acids. The CDR3 DNA follows: TGTGCCAGCAGTACAGGGCCCTTCGAGCAGTACTTC. Protein sequence: CASSTGPFEQYF.

In its sample, this clone was seen once. The V and J genes are TRBV5-1 and TRBJ1-1, with 9 bases aligning to TRBD1. The CDR3 length is 17 residues. Unmatched junction bases numbered 15, after V lost 5 bases and J lost 4 bases. The germline gives CDR1 SGHRS, CDR2 YFSETQ. The CDR3 loop is CASSFSPRDRAPTEAFF. CDR3 bases: TGCGCCAGCAGTTTTAGTCCCCGGGACAGGGCTCCCACTGAAGCTTTCTTT.

As regards this clone: A read error may produce the germline difference seen at one junction end. The chain uses TRBV5-6 and TRBJ2-2, with D perhaps TRBD2 (6 bases). Germline CDR1 is SGHDT and CDR2 is YYEEEE. The CDR3 runs to 14 residues. CDR3 bases: TGTGCCAGCAGTCGCCGGGTTGACACCGGGGGGCTGTTTTTT. This codes for CASSRRVDTGGLFF.